The present TCR beta chain was sequenced within a study of blood T cell repertoires in COVID-19. V was clipped by 0 bases and J by 0 bases, with 5 bases between them. The CDR3 is 14 amino acids. Germline V gene sequence: CDR1 LGHNA, CDR2 YNFKEQ. Profiling relied on immunoSEQ multiplex PCR, and the TCRdb table lists in-frame clones only, not all of them. Counted here are some 490,000 clones, around nine tenths occurring once; the ten biggest clones make up roughly 8.5%. The chain links TRBV4-2 to TRBJ1-1; the D is unclear. The source of this sequence is a woman aged 55-69 years who had recovered from COVID-19. The material sequenced was PBMCs or T cells enriched from blood (not recorded which). The CDR3, as DNA: TGTGCCAGCAGCCAAGATCAAATGAACACTGAAGCTTTCTTT. Its translation: CASSQDQMNTEAFF.